At least ten counts were recorded for the clone carrying this T cell receptor (beta chain). Its antigen is still unknown. The data derive from a study of T cell repertoires in cytomegalovirus infection. Study-level information: A matching HLA type, together with CMV infection, was signaled by public TCR beta signatures. Study results and limitations: People with CMV and the relevant HLA were identified by cumulative public TCR beta family frequency. What dominated the ex vivo response were HLA-C-restricted CMV-specific TCR beta clonotypes.

From the reads, TCRdb called clonotypes with MiXCR, one entry per CDR3 protein. The sample has approximately 990,000 distinct CDR3 sequences; under 40% are singletons. The CDR3 is 13 residues long. V was trimmed by 8 bases and J by 7 bases, leaving 15 bases between them. The receptor's source is a human donor in good health (CMV status not recorded). Some clones in this sample may be carry-over from other donors' samples. The chain employs TRBV12-3 or TRBV12-4 and TRBJ2-1; D might be TRBD2 (6 bases). The sample here was cultured CD8+ T cells from PBMCs, taken from culture after CMV antigen stimulation. The CDR3: CASAFGGTNEQFF. As DNA, the CDR3 is TGTGCCAGCGCCTTTGGGGGGACGAATGAGCAGTTCTTC.